This T cell receptor (beta chain) was recovered during a study of identical twins. In TCRdb, the 5' RACE reads were re-called with MiXCR into one record per CDR3 protein. The profile covers around 1.7 million distinct CDR3 sequences, with around a third appearing a single time and under 0.35% taken by the ten largest. Study results and limitations: Whereas memory repertoires showed no such difference, abundant cord blood beta clonotypes carried fewer insertions.

This clonotype was seen a few times. Its antigen is currently unknown. Germline V gene lookup returns CDR1 MNHEY and CDR2 SMNVEV (reference sequence). V gave up 3 bases and J gave up 4 bases, with 12 bases separating them. The CDR3 is made up of 14 amino acids. The sequence was obtained from a newborn girl in good health. The chain is built from TRBV27 and TRBJ2-5; unclear D gene. Material: cord blood. Here the CDR3 DNA reads TGTGCCAGCAGTTTTCTCCCGAAGGGAGAGACCCAGTACTTC. Protein: CASSFLPKGETQYF.